The source of this T cell receptor beta chain is a study of blood T cell repertoires in COVID-19. Per the original methods: Counts of nucleated cells, estimated from reference gene primer amplification, were obtained. Libraries were prepared by immunoSEQ multiplex PCR; TCRdb keeps only in-frame clonotypes and omits some of them. That table gives V, J and clone size, and the DNA gave D and trimming. The sample has about 110,000 clones, about nine tenths seen once. The receptor was isolated from a human donor in a cohort sampled during active COVID-19. The sequencing input was peripheral blood.

This chain's CDR3 is CASRSGTGGGNQPQHF. The CDR3 DNA is TGTGCCAGCAGGTCAGGGACAGGGGGTGGCAATCAGCCCCAGCATTTT. This chain connects TRBV6-6 to TRBJ1-5, with 11 bases lining up with TRBD1. There are 16 residues in the CDR3. Germline values: CDR1 MNHNY, CDR2 SVGAGI (reference sequence). V lost 6 bases to trimming and J lost 2 bases; unmatched junction nucleotides: 6.